One TCR beta chain is described in this entry. Its antigen is undetermined. Markers CD45RO/CCR7/CD25/CD127/CD95/CD27 served to sort CD4+ naive, central memory, regulatory and stem cell-like memory cells. The data are from a study of beta chain features in type 1 diabetes. TCRB transcripts that were expressed got sequenced, as all of the isolated RNA had been reverse transcribed. This table comes from immunoSEQ multiplex PCR, and its TCRdb copy is limited to in-frame clones, with some not included. In the table there are around 20,000 clones, 69% of which are singletons. With 3 bases clipped from V and 0 bases from J, the junction kept 14 bases outside the gene matches. The germline CDR1 and CDR2 sequences are SGHTA and FQGNSA. The CDR3 runs 19 residues. Findings and caveats of the study: The study found that naive, central memory and Treg TCRB repertoires appeared more similar in patients than in healthy donors. Shortening of TCRB CDR3s, moderate but significant, appeared in all four CD4+ subsets of Type 1 diabetes patients. The VDJ junctions of type 1 diabetes patients carried fewer insertions and more deletions.

This rearrangement joins TRBV7-2 to TRBJ2-7; 10 bases are a match to TRBD2. Input material: Tregs from blood. The source is a man aged 18 to 30 with type 1 diabetes. CDR3 in amino acids: CASSFAFSSGGTSSYEQYF. The CDR3 DNA sequence: TGTGCCAGCAGCTTCGCATTTTCTAGCGGGGGAACTAGCTCCTACGAGCAGTACTTC.